The clone carrying this T cell receptor (beta chain) has ten or more counts. The data were taken from a study of tumor-infiltrating lymphocytes in primary liver carcinoma. For the study at large: Subjects consisted of male and female patients aged 30 to 69 years. Read depth, roughly 3.5 to 8 million productive TCRbeta reads, did not differ significantly between tissues.

A primer in the constant region served to generate TCR beta cDNA from roughly 550 ng of total RNA. For TCR beta, libraries were produced by three nested multiplex PCR rounds using slightly modified ARM-PCR. TRBV1-TRBV30 forward primers and a C-beta reverse primer were used in the first two PCR rounds, which each ran for about 10 cycles. TCRdb re-called the multiplex PCR reads through MiXCR, storing one row per CDR3 protein. The sample holds about 120,000 distinct CDR3 sequences, around 70% seen once. It was from roughly 20-30 mg of unsorted bulk tissue that RNA and DNA were co-extracted. The cohort consisted of patients whose primary liver carcinoma was surgically resected. V lost 3 bases and J lost 2, with 16 bases in between. Germline CDR1 and CDR2: MDHEN and SYDVKM. This CDR3 is 17 amino acids long.

Material: tumor-adjacent normal liver tissue. The receptor was isolated from a woman in her sixties with primary liver carcinoma and hepatitis B virus infection. The chain joins TRBV28 to TRBJ2-2; D is perhaps TRBD1 (5 bases). As DNA, the CDR3 is TGTGCCAGCAGTTTTTGGGGCGAGACAGTAAACACCGGGGAGCTGTTTTTT. Translated, it gives CASSFWGETVNTGELFF.